Each of the 28 T cell receptor beta chains below was sequenced from the same sample in a study of blood T cell repertoires in COVID-19. The method was immunoSEQ multiplex PCR; TCRdb's version includes in-frame clones alone and lacks a portion of them. The profile covers a few hundred thousand clones, with roughly 87% appearing a single time and 0.65% to 0.8% taken by the ten largest. Sequencing was done on a sample of peripheral blood. These receptors were obtained from a human donor in a cohort sampled during active COVID-19.

The chain combines TRBV6-5 with TRBJ2-3, with D perhaps matching TRBD2 (6 bases). CDR1 is MNHEY, CDR2 SVGAGI, per germline. V was shortened by 9 bases and J by 7 bases, with 17 bases between the two germline ends. The CDR3 spans 13 residues. The CDR3 loop is CASGSSGHYTQYF. The CDR3 DNA reads TGTGCCAGTGGTTCGAGCGGGCACTATACGCAGTATTTT.

The genes are TRBV13 and TRBJ2-7; 7 bases are a match to TRBD1. The CDR3 contains 15 residues. V gave up 4 bases and J gave up 1 base; unmatched junction bases: 7. CDR1 and CDR2 from the germline V gene are PRHDT and FYEKMQ (reference sequence). The DNA for the CDR3 is TGTGCCAGCAGCTCGACACAGGGGTTATCCTACGAGCAGTACTTC. The encoded protein is CASSSTQGLSYEQYF.

Concerning this clone itself: The DNA is omitted, as the CDR3 cannot be located on it reliably, and the CDR3 follows TCRdb's listing. The chain uses TRBV6-6 and TRBJ1-2; TRBD1 is taken as the D call from the table, unchecked against the DNA. The CDR3 extends over 14 residues, inclusive of both ends. Germline V CDR1 and CDR2: MNHNY, SVGAGI (reference sequence). CDR3 loop: CASSSSDRNYGYTF.

This chain uses TRBV18 with TRBJ2-2; 8 bases match TRBD1. The CDR3 length is 16 residues. Germline CDR1 and CDR2: KGHSH and LQKENI. V lost 1 base and J lost 1; bases outside the gene matches: 2. In DNA form, the CDR3 reads TGTGCCAGCTCACCACTACAGGGGGGGAACACCGGGGAGCTGTTTTTT. Translation: CASSPLQGGNTGELFF.

In its sample, this clone was seen many times. The genes are TRBV3-1 (or the pseudogene TRBV3-2) and TRBJ1-4, with 8 bases identical to TRBD1. The CDR3 spans 17 residues. V shed 4 bases and J 4 bases; nucleotides not matched to a gene: 11. The germline CDR1 and CDR2 sequences are LGHDT and YNNKEL (reference sequence). In nucleotides, the CDR3 is TGTGCCAGCAGCCCCGGTGGTTTGGGGACAGGTAATGAAAAACTGTTTTTT. Its protein is CASSPGGLGTGNEKLFF.

The chain recombines TRBV6-6 with TRBJ1-3; perhaps TRBD1 as D (5 bases). Germline CDR1 MNHNY, CDR2 SVGAGI (reference sequence). Deletions cut 0 bases from V and 0 bases from J, with 9 bases between. CDR3 length equals 16 residues. The CDR3 sequence: CASSYSGGSSGNTIYF. CDR3 in DNA: TGTGCCAGCAGTTACTCGGGGGGTTCCTCTGGAAACACCATATATTTT.

V gene TRBV2 combines with J gene TRBJ2-3; perhaps TRBD2 as D (6 bases). The CDR3 consists of 14 residues. The V end lost 8 bases, the J end lost 6 bases, and 18 bases lay between the germline ends. Germline V gives CDR1 SNHLY, CDR2 FYNNEI. CDR3 amino acids: CASLRRGDLDTQYF. The CDR3 DNA follows: TGTGCCAGCTTGCGCCGCGGGGACTTGGATACGCAGTATTTT.

This clone showed up just once. This chain connects TRBV30 to TRBJ1-1; unclear D gene. The germline CDR1 and CDR2 sequences are GTSNPN and SVGIG (reference sequence). Trimming cost V 4 bases and J 0 bases, with 12 bases left between them. CDR3 length equals 14 residues. Here the CDR3 DNA reads TGTGCCTGGAATCCCACAGTCATGAACACTGAAGCTTTCTTT. Protein sequence: CAWNPTVMNTEAFF.

CDR3 nucleotides: TGTGCCAGCAGCTTAACGACCCGGGGGAGGCATGAGCAGTTCTTC. Translated: CASSLTTRGRHEQFF. V usage is TRBV7-3 and J usage is TRBJ2-1, with D tentatively TRBD2 (6 bases). Germline assignment: CDR1 SGHTA and CDR2 FQGTGA. Trimming pared 0 bases from V and 8 bases from J, leaving 14 bases between. The CDR3 runs 15 residues.

The chain recombines TRBV29-1 with TRBJ1-2, with D unclear. Germline V gene sequence: CDR1 SQVTM, CDR2 ANQGSEA. The CDR3 has 13 residues. V was cut by 6 bases and J by 2 bases, with 13 bases left in between. CDR3 sequence (DNA): TGCAGCGTCGCCCCAGGTGCCAACTATGGCTACACCTTC. Translated: CSVAPGANYGYTF. The full variable domain, completed using reference TRBV29-1 and TRBJ1-2, is SAVISQKPSRDICQRGTSLTIQCQVDSQVTMMFWYRQQPGQSLTLIATANQGSEATYESGFVIDKFPISRPNLTFSTLTVSNMSPEDSSIYLCSVAPGANYGYTFGSGTRLTVV.

V and J are TRBV20-1 and TRBJ2-7; D is ambiguous. Germline V lookup: CDR1 DFQATT, CDR2 SNEGSKA (reference sequence). The CDR3 covers 11 residues. Trimming cost V 6 bases and J 4 bases, with 10 bases left between them. The CDR3 reads CSARLAYEQYF. CDR3 nucleotide sequence: TGCAGTGCCAGGCTTGCATACGAGCAGTACTTC.

Concerning this clone itself: Compared with germline, one end of the junction differs, possibly owing to a read error. J is TRBJ1-6 and V is TRBV7-9; 8 bases fit TRBD1. There are 11 residues in the CDR3. The V gene's germline CDR1 is SEHNR and CDR2 FQNEAQ (reference sequence). CDR3 DNA: TGTGCCAGCAGCTACACGGGACAGGCTGTCTTT. This gives the protein CASSYTGQAVF.

This clone showed up just once. This chain uses TRBV27 with TRBJ2-7; TRBD2 might be the D (5 bases). V lost 6 bases, J lost 7 bases, and 22 bases lay in between. This CDR3 is 15 amino acids long. Germline CDR1 MNHEY, CDR2 SMNVEV (reference sequence). As DNA, the CDR3 is TGTGCCAGCAGCAGGAGAGGGTCCCCAGGCCTAGAGCAGTACTTC. Translating it yields CASSRRGSPGLEQYF.

The V call is TRBV27, the J call TRBJ1-1; TRBD1 matches at 8 bases. This CDR3 has 16 residues. Trimming at V came to 4 bases and at J to 0 bases, leaving 7 bases not matched to a gene. CDR1 is MNHEY and CDR2 is SMNVEV in the germline V gene (reference sequence). This CDR3 is CASSWTGLRVNTEAFF. The CDR3 region has the DNA TGTGCCAGCAGTTGGACAGGGCTCAGAGTGAACACTGAAGCTTTCTTT.

V usage is TRBV6-5 and J usage is TRBJ1-1; D is unclear. This CDR3 region has 13 residues. In germline, CDR1 is MNHEY, CDR2 SVGAGI. The V end lost 6 bases, the J end lost 5 bases, and 13 bases lay between the germline ends. The CDR3 DNA follows: TGTGCCAGCAGGAGACCACCCGGGACTGAAGCTTTCTTT. Translating gives CASRRPPGTEAFF.

The genes are TRBV29-1 and TRBJ1-2; D is unclear. The CDR3 is made up of 11 amino acids. Looked up from germline, CDR1 is SQVTM and CDR2 is ANQGSEA. The V end lost 6 bases, the J end lost 6 bases, and 11 bases lay between the germline ends. The DNA of the CDR3 is TGCAGCGTCCCATGGCCCCATGGCTACACCTTC. This encodes CSVPWPHGYTF.

This chain joins TRBV2 and TRBJ1-6; D perhaps matches TRBD1 (5 bases). The CDR3 totals 15 residues. Germline V gene data show CDR1 as SNHLY and CDR2 as FYNNEI. V was shortened by 11 bases and J by 5 bases, with 19 bases between the two germline ends. The CDR3: CAGSLRGLDNSPLHF. For the CDR3, the DNA is TGTGCCGGCTCCCTAAGGGGTTTGGATAATTCACCCCTCCACTTT.

The chain has TRBV24-1 and TRBJ2-3, with 8 bases lining up with TRBD1. The CDR3 sequence is 15 residues long. After removal of 4 bases from V and 5 bases from J, the junction contained 7 bases not matched to a gene. Germline CDR1 KGHDR, CDR2 SFDVKD. CDR3 region: CATSESGGGGDTQYF. The CDR3 region has the DNA TGTGCCACCAGTGAGTCAGGGGGCGGAGGAGATACGCAGTATTTT.

The DNA for the CDR3 is TGTGCCAGCAGCTTAGTAGGGGTCAACTCTGGAAACACCATATATTTT. This codes for CASSLVGVNSGNTIYF. The chain carries TRBV7-6 and TRBJ1-3; a weak D match, TRBD1 (5 bases). Germline CDR1 and CDR2: SGHVS and FNYEAQ. This CDR3 has 16 residues. V was trimmed by 1 base and J by 0 bases, leaving 10 bases between them.

J is TRBJ2-7 and V is TRBV5-6; D is possibly TRBD2 (5 bases). V lost 5 bases and J lost 0, with 6 bases in between. The germline gives CDR1 SGHDT, CDR2 YYEEEE. There are 12 residues in the CDR3. The CDR3, as DNA: TGTGCCAGCAGGGGGAGCTCCTACGAGCAGTACTTC. Encoded protein: CASRGSSYEQYF.

This clone was seen a few times. The chain is built from TRBV2 and TRBJ1-1; D is perhaps TRBD1 (5 bases). Between the trimmed V and J ends, which lost 6 bases and 0 bases, there was a span of 20 bases. The germline V gene encodes CDR1 SNHLY and CDR2 FYNNEI. This CDR3 comprises 17 residues. The DNA of the CDR3 is TGTGCCAGCAGGGTGGGGCTGGGGGGAAACATGAACACTGAAGCTTTCTTT. Protein product: CASRVGLGGNMNTEAFF.

The rearrangement joins TRBV7-9 to TRBJ2-7, with 15 bases identical to TRBD2. The CDR3 runs to 18 residues. V was pared by 4 bases and J by 1 base, with 8 bases of the junction left unmatched. Germline V gene data show CDR1 as SEHNR and CDR2 as FQNEAQ (reference sequence). The CDR3 reads CASSSGLAGGPWSYEQYF. CDR3 sequence (DNA): TGTGCCAGCAGCTCCGGACTAGCGGGAGGGCCGTGGTCCTACGAGCAGTACTTC.

This chain uses TRBV7-9 with TRBJ1-1, with TRBD1 matching 11 bases. Germline loops: CDR1 SEHNR, CDR2 FQNEAQ (reference sequence). The CDR3 length is 15 residues. V lost 4 bases and J lost 3; bases outside the gene matches: 4. CDR3 in amino acids: CASSSRDRGYTEAFF. The CDR3 nucleotides are TGTGCCAGCAGCTCCCGGGACAGGGGGTACACTGAAGCTTTCTTT.

This chain links TRBV27 with TRBJ2-5, with D perhaps TRBD1 (6 bases). The CDR3 is made up of 15 amino acids. V was trimmed by 2 bases and J by 2 bases, leaving 12 bases between them. The V gene's germline CDR1 is MNHEY and CDR2 SMNVEV (reference sequence). The CDR3 spells CASSLRRGGQETQYF. DNA for the CDR3: TGTGCCAGCAGTTTACGGAGAGGGGGTCAAGAGACCCAGTACTTC.

The chain is built from TRBV3-1 (or the pseudogene TRBV3-2) and TRBJ1-1; unclear D gene. V lost 6 bases to trimming and J lost 5 bases, with 16 bases between them. The CDR3 contains 14 residues. Germline assignment: CDR1 LGHDT and CDR2 YNNKEL (reference sequence). This chain's CDR3 is CASSPAGRGTEAFF. CDR3 sequence (DNA): TGTGCCAGCAGTCCCGCGGGCCGAGGAACTGAAGCTTTCTTT.

This chain joins TRBV6-2 or TRBV6-3 and TRBJ2-1; a weak D match, TRBD2 (5 bases). The CDR3 runs to 15 residues. CDR1 is MNHEY, CDR2 SVGEGT, per germline. V lost 5 bases, J lost 8 bases, and 19 bases lay in between. The chain's CDR3 is CASSPRGASSDEQFF. The CDR3 DNA reads TGTGCCAGCAGTCCCCGGGGAGCGAGTAGCGATGAGCAGTTCTTC.

The chain joins TRBV4-3 to TRBJ1-2, with D hard to call. The V gene's germline CDR1 is LGHNA and CDR2 YSLEER. There are 16 residues in the CDR3. V gave up 0 bases and J gave up 4 bases, with 15 bases separating them. The DNA for the CDR3 is TGCGCCAGCAGCCAAGACAACCCGGGTAGTGGCTATGGCTACACCTTC. This codes for CASSQDNPGSGYGYTF.

This chain joins TRBV5-4 and TRBJ1-3; D gene uncertain. The CDR3 is 15 residues long. Trimming stripped 0 bases from V and 0 bases from J, with 7 bases between. CDR1 and CDR2 from the germline V gene are SGHNT and YYREEE (reference sequence). CDR3 in amino acids: CASSLAGSSGNTIYF. In DNA, the CDR3 is TGTGCCAGCAGCTTGGCGGGTTCCTCTGGAAACACCATATATTTT.